This T cell receptor beta chain comes out of a study of CD8 T cells in ankylosing spondylitis. This clonotype was found many times. Its antigen remains unknown. Molecular-barcoded quantitative 5'-RACE produced these TCR beta libraries. Via MiXCR, TCRdb re-called the 5' RACE reads, giving one row per CDR3 protein. This sample yields about 160,000 distinct CDR3 sequences, of which 9.8% are seen a single time; over 13% belongs to the top ten. Study-level findings and limits: Earlier literature documents some of the motif variants in reactive arthritis synovial fluid and blood. There was reportedly significant enrichment of clones that were disease-linked in matched ankylosing spondylitis synovial fluid. Among TCR beta sequences, a motif of 7 to 9 highly homologous variants appeared characteristic of ankylosing spondylitis blood.

The sample was blood, either unsorted or a sorted T cell fraction (not recorded which). This receptor was identified in a female donor with ankylosing spondylitis or in good health (not recorded which).

The CDR3 DNA follows: TGTGCCAGCAGCGGGTCCGTCTATGGCTACACCTTC. Translation gives CASSGSVYGYTF. This rearrangement joins TRBV5-6 to TRBJ1-2; D remains ambiguous. V was shortened by 4 bases and J by 4 bases, with 8 bases between the two germline ends. Germline-derived CDR1 and CDR2 are SGHDT and YYEEEE. The CDR3 has 12 residues.